This T cell receptor beta chain was identified during a study of breast tumors, draining lymph nodes, adjacent tissues. Using its own MiXCR run on the multiplex PCR reads, TCRdb lists one record per CDR3 protein. Of approximately 60,000 distinct CDR3 sequences listed, around 60% are singletons. Overall study results and limits: The data were judged consistent with most tumor T cells coming from lymph node and expanding in tumor.

On this clonotype: Its specificity is unknown. One end of the junction fails to match germline, which may point to a read error.

The CDR3 is made up of 15 amino acids. Looked up from germline, CDR1 is ENHRY and CDR2 is SYGVKD. The sample consisted of breast tumor tissue. The source of this sequence is a female donor with breast cancer. Some clones in this sample may be carry-over from other donors' samples. J is TRBJ2-7 and V is TRBV10-3; 9 positions agree with TRBD2. CDR3 loop: CAIMTSGTTAYEQYF. CDR3 nucleotide sequence: TGCGCCATCATGACTAGCGGTACGACTGCCTACGAGCAGTACTTC.